This section outlines one TCR beta chain sequence together with its context. This receptor's antigen is unknown. No base quality values were provided; no much bigger clone lies one nucleotide off. The donors were healthy, HIV-negative adults with no recently reported acute infections or vaccinations. Every donor was a Caucasian adult living in Nashville, Tennessee, USA. CD4+ T cells were enriched by magnetic negative selection; naive cells were then positively selected on CD45RA, and the negative fraction formed the memory subset. Blood was collected by leukapheresis, and PBMCs were isolated by Ficoll-Histopaque density gradient centrifugation and then cryopreserved in liquid nitrogen vapor phase. Analytical flow cytometry was used to check the purity and quantity of each magnetically sorted T cell population. Genomic DNA was isolated from each sorted fraction and quantified by UV absorbance on a Nanodrop 2000c.

Using the deep immunoSEQ assay, TCR CDR3 regions were amplified from genomic DNA by multiplex PCR. For each cell subset, the extracted genomic DNA was distributed evenly across all wells of several immunoSEQ 96-well plates, and each plate served as one replicate. For sorted subsets, each replicate PCR was loaded with around 220 ng genomic DNA, equivalent to 25,000 to 35,000 T cell genomes. Purified libraries were measured with a Qubit 3.0 fluorometer, size-checked on a Bioanalyzer 2100, and measured again with the KAPA Library Quantification kit. Every immunoSEQ 96-well plate was sequenced on a dedicated single-read 150-cycle Illumina NextSeq 550 flow cell. In the source study's methods: The immunoSEQ output contained only junctional sequences without quality scores, so filtering could not match that applied to full-length reads. To assign V/J genes and CDR3, sequences were annotated against IMGT germline references using PyIR, a Python wrapper for IgBLAST v1.9. Reads were filtered out if the reads had weak V/J assignments (E-value above 1e-6), no CDR3, stop codons, out-of-frame junctions, or ambiguous translated residues. V3J clonotypes were defined as sequences sharing the same inferred V gene, J gene, and CDR3 amino acid sequence. Percentage overlap between repertoires was calculated by dividing the number of shared unique clonotypes by the size of the smaller repertoire. RTK rarefaction, the Chao1 estimator, and Recon v2.1 estimates of unobserved clonotypes were used to assess repertoire richness. OLGA was used to compute generation probabilities for all TCRbeta clonotypes that the gDNA method yielded from a few donors. TCRdb stores this immuneACCESS table with in-frame sequences only. Part of the clones is absent; in the studies checked, under half of the shortfall reflects unresolved V genes, and no reason is known for the rest. The V and J calls and clone size come from that table; D and trimming were worked out from the DNA. The sample table records some 580,000 clones; roughly 97% of these occur just once. Jointly, the top ten make up 0.045% to 0.06% of the sample.

The data are from a study of shared clonotypes between healthy human individuals (TCRdb year 2020). Context from the whole study: The cohort included three men and two women between 18 and 49 years of age. To increase sequencing depth and limit assay-specific biases, different laboratories used diverse techniques to prepare libraries and sequence TCR repertoires. To estimate repertoire size and how much clonotype sharing occurs between individuals, the study deeply sequenced the blood TCR repertoires of roughly 5 healthy adults. For each donor, CD4 naive and CD4 memory were each given three plates, CD8 naive was given two plates, and CD8 memory was given one plate. Between about 0.94 and 10 billion PBMCs per donor were obtained by leukapheresis.

General findings and caveats noted by the study authors: Naive subsets generally had larger estimated clonotype richness than memory subsets did. Pairwise subsampling indicated that sequencing depth was expected to affect the degree of clonotype sharing among donors. Roughly 5% of naive CD4, more than 3% of naive CD8, approximately 2.2% of memory CD4, and 0.35% to 0.5% of memory CD8 clonotypes were shared across a few donors. Sampling was restricted to blood, and TCR repertoires in tissues likely differ from the TCR repertoires found in blood. Compared with non-shared clonotypes, clonotypes shared by all four sorted-subset donors had higher generation probabilities. The genetic and exposure-history diversity represented was limited by the small number of donors. Rarefaction of sorted-subset datasets indicated incomplete sequencing despite the large sequencing depth.

For CDR1 and CDR2, the germline V gene lists MNHEY and SVGAGI. The trim is 7 bases for V and 8 bases for J, with a gap of 15 bases between the germline ends. Its CDR3 holds 14 amino acids, cysteine through phenylalanine. Here the CDR3 DNA is all that survives: 42 bases in frame from base 1. The chain was built from TRBV6-5 and TRBJ1-6, with no reliable assignment of the D segment. The sequence derives from a woman aged 25 to 45 in good health. The sample comprised naive CD4+ T cells sorted from blood. The cell subset or site label, read with the paper, signifies: CD45RA+ positively selected. The CDR3 protein is CASTKRGVDSPLHF. The bases are TGTGCCAGCACCAAACGGGGTGTGGATTCACCCCTCCACTTT.